This TCR beta chain emerged from a study of control samples from healthy donors and cancer patients (dated by TCRdb to the early 2020s). A note on this clone: Its antigen remains unidentified. Base qualities were left out, and no much larger clone turns up one base away.

Receptor amplification or capture employed the immunoSEQ multiplex PCR assay. TCRdb took over this immuneACCESS table, retaining in-frame rearrangements with V and J assigned. Such tables are incomplete; in checked studies, under half of the missing clones stem from an unresolved V gene, and the remainder is unexplained. In all, the sample holds more than 85,000 clones, and roughly 83% of those were seen once. The ten largest clones capture under 50% of the sample. V drops 3 bases and J drops 7 bases, leaving 19 bases in between. The CDR3 spans 16 residues, from the cysteine through the phenylalanine. Only the CDR3 region is kept as DNA, spanning 48 bases read in frame from base 1. The germline V gene specifies SGDLS as CDR1 and YYNGEE as CDR2.

The receptor comes from a man aged 65 to 79 with lung cancer. The sequence links TRBV9 to TRBJ1-4, with the D gene not confidently named. The sequenced material came from PBMCs. The nucleotide sequence is given as TGTGCCAGCAGCGCTGGAATGGGGTCCTTTTCTGAAAAACTGTTTTTT. Its translation reads: CASSAGMGSFSEKLFF.